Below are 16 T cell receptor beta chains sequenced from a single sample in a study of blood T cell repertoires in COVID-19 (dated by TCRdb to 2019 to 2021). Library preparation was by the immunoSEQ multiplex PCR assay. TCRdb provides this immuneACCESS table in a form limited to in-frame rearrangements. Some clones are lacking; in checked studies, under half of them reflect an unresolved V gene, and why the rest are absent is not known. The sample table shows about 170,000 clones, and about 88% are seen once. 7% of the sample is in the top ten clones. Specimen: peripheral blood. Receptor source: a woman aged 80 or over in a cohort sampled during active or convalescent COVID-19.

V usage is TRBV6-2 or TRBV6-3 and J usage is TRBJ1-4; 7 bases are a match to TRBD1. V lost 6 bases to trimming and J lost 5 bases; unmatched junction nucleotides: 3. Germline V gene sequence: CDR1 MNHEY, CDR2 SVGEGT. This CDR3 contains 13 residues. The CDR3 region is CASSRDRNEKLFF. CDR3 bases: TGTGCCAGCAGCCGGGACAGAAATGAAAAACTGTTTTTT.

The chain has TRBV6-5 and TRBJ1-3, with 8 bases lining up with TRBD1. This CDR3 region has 14 residues. From germline, CDR1 is MNHEY and CDR2 SVGAGI. The V gene end was trimmed by 7 bases and the J gene end by 2 bases; junction bases not matched to a gene: 4. CDR3 in DNA: TGTGCCAGCATACAACAGGGGGCTGGAAACACCATATATTTT. Protein product: CASIQQGAGNTIYF.

This chain links TRBV3-1 (or the pseudogene TRBV3-2) with TRBJ2-7; D is unresolved. This CDR3 is built from 13 residues. Trimming removed 4 bases at V and 3 bases at J, with 10 bases between. CDR1 is LGHDT and CDR2 is YNNKEL in the germline V gene (reference sequence). The CDR3 spells CASSLEVGYEQYV. CDR3 nucleotide sequence: TGTGCCAGCAGCCTCGAGGTCGGCTACGAGCAGTACGTC.

V and J are TRBV9 and TRBJ1-3, with D perhaps matching TRBD1 (5 bases). The CDR3 consists of 15 residues. CDR1 is SGDLS, CDR2 YYNGEE, per germline. V was cut by 2 bases and J by 2 bases, with 11 bases left in between. DNA of the CDR3: TGTGCCAGCAGCGTCGGGGGTGATGCTGGAAACACCATATATTTT. Amino acids: CASSVGGDAGNTIYF.

V is TRBV6-4 and J is TRBJ2-1; TRBD2 aligns across 10 bases. Germline assignment: CDR1 MRHNA and CDR2 SNTAGT. V shed 4 bases, J shed 2 bases, and the junction held 5 bases outside the gene matches. This CDR3 has 16 amino acids. The CDR3 region has the DNA TGTGCCAGCAGTGGGTCTAGCGGGAGCACCTACAATGAGCAGTTCTTC. Its protein is CASSGSSGSTYNEQFF.

V usage is TRBV7-9 and J usage is TRBJ1-4; D not resolved. The CDR3 runs to 16 residues. Germline V gene data show CDR1 as SEHNR and CDR2 as FQNEAQ (reference sequence). With 5 bases removed from V and 3 bases from J, the gap between germline ends came to 16 bases. This CDR3 is CASSPLVGGPNEKLFF. CDR3 nucleotides: TGTGCCAGCAGCCCTCTAGTGGGAGGGCCTAATGAAAAACTGTTTTTT.

The J gene is TRBJ2-7, the V gene TRBV9; D is possibly TRBD1 (5 bases). V was cut by 0 bases and J by 6 bases, with 13 bases left in between. Germline lookup yields CDR1 SGDLS and CDR2 YYNGEE. The length of the CDR3 is 14 residues. The CDR3 sequence is CASSVEGQGREQYF. The CDR3 DNA follows: TGTGCCAGCAGCGTAGAGGGCCAGGGCCGCGAGCAGTACTTC. Drawing the rest from reference TRBV9 and TRBJ2-7, the complete variable domain is DSGVTQTPKHLITATGQRVTLRCSPRSGDLSVYWYQQSLDQGLQFLIQYYNGEERAKGNILERFSAQQFPDLHSELNLSSLELGDSALYFCASSVEGQGREQYFGPGTRLTVT.

The chain uses TRBV11-3 and TRBJ2-5; 11 bases line up with TRBD2. The J segment lost 3 bases and the V segment lost 5 bases, leaving 11 bases of the junction unmatched. The CDR3 is 17 amino acids. Germline-derived CDR1 and CDR2 are SGHNT and YENEEA. The CDR3 DNA is TGTGCCAGCAGCCGCCTTCGACTAGCGGGGTGGGAAGAGACCCAGTACTTC. Its protein product is CASSRLRLAGWEETQYF.

The chain joins TRBV3-1 (or the pseudogene TRBV3-2) to TRBJ1-1, with TRBD1 matching over 7 bases. The V gene end was trimmed by 2 bases and the J gene end by 4 bases; junction bases not matched to a gene: 4. This CDR3 region has 14 residues. The V gene's germline CDR1 is LGHDT and CDR2 YNNKEL (reference sequence). DNA of the CDR3: TGTGCCAGCAGCCAACAGACAGGGCCCACTGAAGCTTTCTTT. It is translated as CASSQQTGPTEAFF.

The CDR3 loop reads CAWRVAGVRDTQYF. The CDR3 region has the DNA TGTGCCTGGCGGGTTGCGGGAGTTCGGGATACGCAGTATTTT. This chain uses TRBV30 with TRBJ2-3; the match to TRBD2 covers 7 bases. This CDR3 has 14 residues. V lost 5 bases and J lost 6; bases outside the gene matches: 11. CDR1 and CDR2 (germline): GTSNPN, SVGIG (reference sequence).

This chain joins TRBV16 and TRBJ2-1; 7 nucleotides agree with TRBD2. CDR1 and CDR2 from the germline V gene are KGHSY and FQNENV. The length of the CDR3 is 14 residues. Unmatched junction bases numbered 8, after V lost 8 bases and J lost 4 bases. The CDR3 region has the DNA TGTGCCAGCTTGCGGGGGATGGATTACAATGAGCAGTTCTTC. Translated: CASLRGMDYNEQFF.

The genes are TRBV28 and TRBJ2-7, with D tentatively TRBD2 (6 bases). CDR1 is MDHEN, CDR2 SYDVKM, per germline. V was shortened by 1 base and J by 5 bases, with 15 bases between the two germline ends. This CDR3 is built from 15 residues. In nucleotides, the CDR3 is TGTGCCAGCAGTTTATTTGCCAGGGAGGTCGACGAGCAGTACTTC. Its translation is CASSLFAREVDEQYF.

This clone was seen a single time. This chain joins TRBV18 and TRBJ1-1; D possibly corresponds to TRBD1 (6 bases). The germline V gene has CDR1 KGHSH and CDR2 LQKENI. Trimming left V 3 bases short and J 1 base short, with 15 bases between. The length of the CDR3 is 16 residues. Written as DNA, the CDR3 is TGTGCCAGCTCACCCCCCGGGGGCGGGGGGAACACTGAAGCTTTCTTT. Translated, it gives CASSPPGGGGNTEAFF.

The V and J genes are TRBV21-1 and TRBJ1-1. TRBV21-1 corresponds to a pseudogene. CDR3 length: 13 residues. In DNA, the CDR3 is TGTGCCAGCATCAGCCGGGGTTGCACTGAAGCTTTCTTT. It codes for CASISRGCTEAFF.

This clone has more than one count but fewer than ten. The chain recombines TRBV6-5 with TRBJ1-2, with 8 bases fitting TRBD1. This CDR3 comprises 14 residues. The V segment lost 2 bases and the J segment 1 base; nucleotides outside the gene matches: 0. From germline, CDR1 is MNHEY and CDR2 SVGAGI. CDR3 loop: CASSYDRGNYGYTF. CDR3 DNA: TGTGCCAGCAGTTACGACAGGGGTAACTATGGCTACACCTTC.

V gene TRBV27 combines with J gene TRBJ2-2; 7 bases match TRBD1. The V and J ends lost 2 bases and 3 bases, in that order; junction bases with no gene match: 15. The CDR3 length is 19 residues. Germline values: CDR1 MNHEY, CDR2 SMNVEV (reference sequence). In DNA, the CDR3 is TGTGCCAGCAGTTTACGAGAGACAGGGACCCTTGCTTACACCGGGGAGCTGTTTTTT. Translated: CASSLRETGTLAYTGELFF.